The rows below give T cell receptor beta chains drawn from one sample of a study of a mutant IDH1 vaccine in newly diagnosed glioma. For these TCRs, the target antigens are not known. Some clones are missing from TCRdb's copy, which holds only in-frame ones; the method was immunoSEQ multiplex PCR. The sample comprises some 56,000 clones, around three quarters of which are singletons, and 5.3% rests with the top ten. The sequenced sample was PBMCs, obtained from a glioma patient whose treatment included an IDH1 peptide vaccine. Receptors were obtained from a man aged 45-65 years with glioma. CDR3s leave out the opening cysteine and the closing phenylalanine or tryptophan. Clone size is not always given. Where it is, it says once, few, many or a class for expanded clones.

abundance	v_gene	j_gene	CDR3aa
NA	TRBV6-4	TRBJ1-1	ASSLSSRGVNTEAF
NA	TRBV19	TRBJ1-6	ASRGQGSGNSPLH
NA	TRBV9	TRBJ2-6	ASSVGLGTYSGANVLT
few	TRBV27	TRBJ2-1	ATKTTYNEQF
few	TRBV6-1	TRBJ1-5	ASSEGTGTSNQPQH
NA	TRBV5-1	TRBJ2-7	ASRLGQGPREQY
NA	TRBV7-9	TRBJ2-5	ASSLGGVFQETQY
NA	TRBV7-2	TRBJ1-5	ASSLVPRGNQPQH
NA	TRBV6-5	TRBJ1-4	ASRPPGMDEKLF
NA	TRBV7-9	TRBJ1-4	ASSVPDRESEKLF